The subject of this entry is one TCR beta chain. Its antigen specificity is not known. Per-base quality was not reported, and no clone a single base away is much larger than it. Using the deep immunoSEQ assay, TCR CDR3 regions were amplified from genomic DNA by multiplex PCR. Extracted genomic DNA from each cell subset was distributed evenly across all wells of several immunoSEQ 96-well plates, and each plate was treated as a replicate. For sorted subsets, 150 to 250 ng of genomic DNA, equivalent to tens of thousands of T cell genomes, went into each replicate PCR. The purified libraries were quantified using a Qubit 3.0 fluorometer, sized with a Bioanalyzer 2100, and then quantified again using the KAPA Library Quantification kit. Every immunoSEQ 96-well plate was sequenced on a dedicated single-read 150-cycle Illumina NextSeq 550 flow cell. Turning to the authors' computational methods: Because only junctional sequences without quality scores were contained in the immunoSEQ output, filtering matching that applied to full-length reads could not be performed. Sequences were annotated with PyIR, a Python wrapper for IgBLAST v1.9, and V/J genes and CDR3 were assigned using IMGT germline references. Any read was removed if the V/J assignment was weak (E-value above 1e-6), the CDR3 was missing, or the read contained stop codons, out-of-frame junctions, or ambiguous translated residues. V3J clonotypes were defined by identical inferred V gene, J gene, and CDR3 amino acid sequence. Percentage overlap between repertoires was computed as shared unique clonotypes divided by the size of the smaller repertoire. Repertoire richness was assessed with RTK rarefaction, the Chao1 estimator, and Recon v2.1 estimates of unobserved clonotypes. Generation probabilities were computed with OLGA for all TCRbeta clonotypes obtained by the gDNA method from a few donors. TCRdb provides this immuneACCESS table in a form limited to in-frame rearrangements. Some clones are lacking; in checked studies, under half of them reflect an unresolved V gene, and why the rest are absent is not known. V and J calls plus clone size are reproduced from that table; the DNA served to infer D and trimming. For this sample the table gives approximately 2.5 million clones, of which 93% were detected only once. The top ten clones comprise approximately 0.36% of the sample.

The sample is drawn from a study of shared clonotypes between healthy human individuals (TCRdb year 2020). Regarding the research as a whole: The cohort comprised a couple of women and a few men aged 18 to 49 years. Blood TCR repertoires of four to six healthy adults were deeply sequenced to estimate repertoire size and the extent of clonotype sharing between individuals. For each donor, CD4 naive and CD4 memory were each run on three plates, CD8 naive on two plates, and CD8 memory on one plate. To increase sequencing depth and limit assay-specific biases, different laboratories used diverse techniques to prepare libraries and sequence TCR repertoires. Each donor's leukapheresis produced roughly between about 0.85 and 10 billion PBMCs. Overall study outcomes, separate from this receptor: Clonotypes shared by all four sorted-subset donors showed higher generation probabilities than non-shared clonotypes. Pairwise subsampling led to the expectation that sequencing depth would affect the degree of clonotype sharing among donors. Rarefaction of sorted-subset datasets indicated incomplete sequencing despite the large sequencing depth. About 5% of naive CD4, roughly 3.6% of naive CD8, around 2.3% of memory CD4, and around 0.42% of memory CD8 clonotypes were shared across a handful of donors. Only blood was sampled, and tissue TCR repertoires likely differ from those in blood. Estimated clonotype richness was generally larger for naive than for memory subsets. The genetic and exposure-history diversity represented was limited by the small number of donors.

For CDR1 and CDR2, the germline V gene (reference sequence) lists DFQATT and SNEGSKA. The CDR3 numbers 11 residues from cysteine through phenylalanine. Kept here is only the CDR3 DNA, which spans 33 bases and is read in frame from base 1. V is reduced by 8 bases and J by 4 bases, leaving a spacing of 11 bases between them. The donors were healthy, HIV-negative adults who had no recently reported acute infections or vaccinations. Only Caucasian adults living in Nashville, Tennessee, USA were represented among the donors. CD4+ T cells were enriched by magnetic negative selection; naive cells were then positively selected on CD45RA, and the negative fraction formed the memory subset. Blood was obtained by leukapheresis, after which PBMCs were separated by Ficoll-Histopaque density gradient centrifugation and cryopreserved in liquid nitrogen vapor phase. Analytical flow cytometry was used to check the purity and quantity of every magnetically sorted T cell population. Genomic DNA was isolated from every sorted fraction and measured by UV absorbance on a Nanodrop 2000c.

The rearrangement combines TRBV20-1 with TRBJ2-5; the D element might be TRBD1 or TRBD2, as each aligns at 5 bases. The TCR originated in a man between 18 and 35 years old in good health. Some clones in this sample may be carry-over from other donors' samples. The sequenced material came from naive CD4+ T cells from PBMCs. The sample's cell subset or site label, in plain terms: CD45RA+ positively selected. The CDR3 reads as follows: CSSGRGETQYF. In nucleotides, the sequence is TGCAGTTCGGGACGTGGAGAGACCCAGTACTTC.